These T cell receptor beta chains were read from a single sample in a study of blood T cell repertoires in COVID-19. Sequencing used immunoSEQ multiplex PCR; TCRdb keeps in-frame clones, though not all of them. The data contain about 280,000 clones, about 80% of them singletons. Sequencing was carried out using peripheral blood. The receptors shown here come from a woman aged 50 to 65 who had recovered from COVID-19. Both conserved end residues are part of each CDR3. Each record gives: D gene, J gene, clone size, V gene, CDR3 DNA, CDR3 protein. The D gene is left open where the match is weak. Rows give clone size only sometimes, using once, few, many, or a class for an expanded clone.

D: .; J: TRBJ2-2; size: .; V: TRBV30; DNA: TGTGCCTGGACTGTCAGGGCCCCCGGGGAGCTGTTTTTT; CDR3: CAWTVRAPGELFF
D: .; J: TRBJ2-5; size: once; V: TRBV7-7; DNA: TGTGCCAGCAGCTTAGGTGGGCTGGAGACCCAGTACTTC; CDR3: CASSLGGLETQYF
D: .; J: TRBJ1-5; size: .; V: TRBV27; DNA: TGTGCCAGCAGTCCCCGGACAAGGAATCAGCCCCAGCATTTT; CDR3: CASSPRTRNQPQHF
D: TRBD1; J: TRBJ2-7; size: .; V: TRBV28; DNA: TGTGCCAGCAGTTTACGGACAGGGGAGCAGTACTTC; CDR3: CASSLRTGEQYF
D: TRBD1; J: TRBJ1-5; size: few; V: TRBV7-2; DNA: TGTGCCAGCAGCTTAGGGGGACAGGGCAATCAGCCCCAGCATTTT; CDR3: CASSLGGQGNQPQHF
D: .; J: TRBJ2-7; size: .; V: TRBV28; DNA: TGTGCCAGCATTAGCGAATACGAGCAGTACTTC; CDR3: CASISEYEQYF
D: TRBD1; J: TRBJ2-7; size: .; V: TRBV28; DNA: TGTGCCAGCAGTGGAAAGGGGACAGTTGAGCAGTACTTC; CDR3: CASSGKGTVEQYF
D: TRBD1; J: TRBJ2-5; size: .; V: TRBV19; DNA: TGTGCCAGTAAAGCCGCGACGAGGGGACAGTTCCCAGAGACCCAGTACTTC; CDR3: CASKAATRGQFPETQYF
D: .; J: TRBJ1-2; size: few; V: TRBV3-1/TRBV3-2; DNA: TGTGCCAGCAGCCAAGTTCGGAGGAGCTATGGCTACACCTTC; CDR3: CASSQVRRSYGYTF
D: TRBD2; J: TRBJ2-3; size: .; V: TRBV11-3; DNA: TGTGCCAGCAGCTTAGGGGTAGCGGGGGCCGCAGATACGCAGTATTTT; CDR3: CASSLGVAGAADTQYF
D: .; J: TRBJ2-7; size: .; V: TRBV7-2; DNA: TGTGCCAGCAGCTTAAGCCATACCTACGAGCAGTACTTC; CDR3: CASSLSHTYEQYF
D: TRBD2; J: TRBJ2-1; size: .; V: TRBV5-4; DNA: TGTGCCAGCAGAAGGACTAGCGGGGCCTCCTACAATGAGCAGTTCTTC; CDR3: CASRRTSGASYNEQFF
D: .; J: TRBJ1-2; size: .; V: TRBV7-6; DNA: TGTGCCAGCAGCCACTCTGATGGCTACACCTTC; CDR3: CASSHSDGYTF
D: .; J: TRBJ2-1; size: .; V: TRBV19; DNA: TGTGCCAGTAGTGCCTTTAGCCGCTACAATGAGCAGTTCTTC; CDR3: CASSAFSRYNEQFF
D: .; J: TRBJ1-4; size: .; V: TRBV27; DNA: TGTGCCAGCAGTCTAATGGTCGGTAATGAAAAACTGTTTTTT; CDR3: CASSLMVGNEKLFF
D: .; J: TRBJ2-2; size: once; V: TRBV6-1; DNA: TGTGCCAGCAGTGAAGTGGGGCATCACACCGGGGAGCTGTTTTTT; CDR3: CASSEVGHHTGELFF
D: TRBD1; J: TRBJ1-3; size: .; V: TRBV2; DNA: TGTGCCAGCAATTTGGACAGGTCTGGAAACACCATATATTTT; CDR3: CASNLDRSGNTIYF
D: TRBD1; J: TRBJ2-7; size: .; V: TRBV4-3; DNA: TGCGCCAGCAGCCCCACAGGGGGGACAGGACGATACGAGCAGTACTTC; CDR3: CASSPTGGTGRYEQYF
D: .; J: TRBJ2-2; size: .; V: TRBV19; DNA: TGTGCCAGTAGTATAACCAGGGTTGAGACCGGGGAGCTGTTTTTT; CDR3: CASSITRVETGELFF
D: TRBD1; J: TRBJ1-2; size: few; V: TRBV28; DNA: TGTGCCAGCAGTCCATCGACAGGGGATGGCTACACCTTC; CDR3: CASSPSTGDGYTF
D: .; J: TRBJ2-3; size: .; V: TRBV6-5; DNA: TGTGCCAGCAGTTACTCGAGAATAGCGGTGCGGGATACGCAGTATTTT; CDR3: CASSYSRIAVRDTQYF
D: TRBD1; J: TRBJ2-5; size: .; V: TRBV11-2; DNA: TGTGCCAGCAGCTTAGCCCGGACAGGGAGAGAGACCCAGTACTTC; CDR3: CASSLARTGRETQYF
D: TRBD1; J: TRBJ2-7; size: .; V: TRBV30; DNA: TGTGCCGGACAGGGGGCCTTCGAGCAGTACTTC; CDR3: CAGQGAFEQYF
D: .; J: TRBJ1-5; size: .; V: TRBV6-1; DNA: TGTGCCAGCAGTGATCCAGGGGTAGTCGTTCAGCCCCAGCATTTT; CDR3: CASSDPGVVVQPQHF
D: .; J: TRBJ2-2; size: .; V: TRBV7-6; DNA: TGTGCCTCGGGACAGAACACCGGGGAGCTGTTTTTT; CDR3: CASGQNTGELFF
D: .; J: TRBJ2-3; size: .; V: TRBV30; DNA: TGTGCCTGGGGCGTGGGGGGAGACGCAGATACGCAGTATTTT; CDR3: CAWGVGGDADTQYF
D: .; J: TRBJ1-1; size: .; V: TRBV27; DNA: TGTGCCAGCAGGCGCCAAAGGGGAACCACTGAAGCTTTCTTT; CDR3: CASRRQRGTTEAFF
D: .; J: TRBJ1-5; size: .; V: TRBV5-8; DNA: TGTGCCAGCAGCGCGCTTACTTCTCTGGTCGATCAGCCCCAGCATTTT; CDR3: CASSALTSLVDQPQHF
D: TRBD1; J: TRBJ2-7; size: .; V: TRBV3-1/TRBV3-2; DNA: TGTGCCAGCCGGGCGTGGGACAGGGGAGAGTACGAGCAGTACTTC; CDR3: CASRAWDRGEYEQYF
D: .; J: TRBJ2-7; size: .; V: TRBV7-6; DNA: TGTGCCAGCAGCATGAACACAGGGTTTTCTCCCCCGAGCAAGTACTTC; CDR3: CASSMNTGFSPPSKYF
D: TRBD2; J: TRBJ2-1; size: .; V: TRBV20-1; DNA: TGCAGTGCTAGTGTCGGGAGGGCCGCTGAGCAGTTCTTC; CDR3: CSASVGRAAEQFF
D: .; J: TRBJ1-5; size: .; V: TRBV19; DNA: TGTGCCAGTAGTATAGCCCCCCTCCCGACCACTACAAGGGGGAGCAATCAGCCCCAGCATTTT; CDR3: CASSIAPLPTTTRGSNQPQHF
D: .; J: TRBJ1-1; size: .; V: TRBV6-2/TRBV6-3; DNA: TGTGCCAGCAGTACCCTTCCGAGAGGTGAAGCTTTCTTT; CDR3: CASSTLPRGEAFF
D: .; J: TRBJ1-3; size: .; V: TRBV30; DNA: TGTGCCTGGAGTGGCCAAGGGGCCATATATTTT; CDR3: CAWSGQGAIYF
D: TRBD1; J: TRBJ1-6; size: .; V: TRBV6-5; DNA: TGTGCCAGCAGAGGACAGGGGGAACAATTCACCCTCCACTTT; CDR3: CASRGQGEQFTLHF
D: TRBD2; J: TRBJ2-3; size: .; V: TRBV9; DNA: TGTGCCAGCAGCGGCGCGGGGGGCGATACGCAGTATTTT; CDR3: CASSGAGGDTQYF
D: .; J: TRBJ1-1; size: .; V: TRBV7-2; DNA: TGTGCCAGCAGCCCAAATAGCGGCGGCACTGAAGCTTTCTTT; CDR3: CASSPNSGGTEAFF
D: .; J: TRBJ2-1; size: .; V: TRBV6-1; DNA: TGTGCCAGCAGTGAAGGAGACAGTAATGAGCAGTTCTTC; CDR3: CASSEGDSNEQFF
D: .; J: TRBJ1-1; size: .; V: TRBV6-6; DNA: TGTGCCAGCAGTTACCTCAGACAAGACATGAACACTGAAGCTTTCTTT; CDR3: CASSYLRQDMNTEAFF
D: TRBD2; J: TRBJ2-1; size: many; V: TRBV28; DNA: TGTGCCAGCAGTTTCGGGCTAGGTCCGAGGACTAGCGGGATCAATGAGCAGTTCTTC; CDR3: CASSFGLGPRTSGINEQFF
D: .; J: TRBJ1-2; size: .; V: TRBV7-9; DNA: TGTGCCAGCAGCTACAACAGGGTCCCGGATGGCTACACCTTC; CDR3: CASSYNRVPDGYTF
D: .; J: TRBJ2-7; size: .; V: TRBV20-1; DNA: TGCAGTGCGCCGCAGGGCTACGAGCAGTACTTC; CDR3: CSAPQGYEQYF
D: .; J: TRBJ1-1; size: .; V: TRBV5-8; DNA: TGTGCCAGCAGGTATAGGACAGTGCGGACTGGCACTGAAGCTTTCTTT; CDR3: CASRYRTVRTGTEAFF